The 23 T cell receptor beta chains listed next were all sequenced from one sample in a study of T cell repertoires in cytomegalovirus infection (dated 2019 in TCRdb). The reads were generated on an Illumina HiSeq 1500. The public reads were reprocessed in TCRdb via fastp at Q25 and MiXCR, keeping in-frame beta chains. Rows are combined by CDR3 protein, so each entry shows the most common genes and DNA. Within this sample are hundreds of thousands of distinct CDR3 sequences, with roughly 42% of them counted one time only. The ten biggest clones cover around two fifths of the sample. The antigens of these receptors remain unknown. The treatment or condition label here, explained by the study, means: in vitro stimulation with specific CMV peptide epitopes to enrich CMV-specific T cells. The sequenced sample was cultured PBMCs, obtained from culture after CMV antigen stimulation. These receptor sequences come from a human donor in good health (CMV status not recorded). Some clones in this sample may be carry-over from other donors' samples.

This clonotype has more than one count but fewer than ten. V usage is TRBV7-6 and J usage is TRBJ2-5; 8 nucleotides match TRBD1. CDR1 is SGHVS, CDR2 FNYEAQ, per germline. V dropped 4 bases and J dropped 2; count of bases not matched to a gene: 6. The CDR3 totals 15 residues. In nucleotides, the CDR3 is TGTGCCAGCAGCTGGACAGGGACTGGTCAAGAGACCCAGTACTTC. This sequence encodes CASSWTGTGQETQYF. Full variable domain (rest looked up from reference TRBV7-6 and TRBJ2-5): GAGVSQSPRYKVTKRGQDVALRCDPISGHVSLYWYRQALGQGPEFLTYFNYEAQQDKSGLPNDRFSAERPEGSISTLTIQRTEQRDSAMYRCASSWTGTGQETQYFGPGTRLLVL.

V and J are TRBV30 and TRBJ1-2; unclear D gene. Germline loops: CDR1 GTSNPN, CDR2 SVGIG (reference sequence). This CDR3 comprises 14 residues. V dropped 3 bases and J dropped 6 bases, with 17 bases sitting between them. The CDR3 protein is CAWSPVGLSNGYTF. CDR3 nucleotide sequence: TGTGCCTGGAGCCCTGTGGGGTTGAGCAATGGCTACACCTTC.

The genes are TRBV15 and TRBJ2-3, with 8 bases aligning to TRBD1. This CDR3 spans 21 amino acids. Germline values: CDR1 LNHNV, CDR2 YYDKDF (reference sequence). Trimming at V came to 1 base and at J to 2 bases, leaving 20 bases not matched to a gene. CDR3 nucleotides: TGTGCCACCAGCAGAGGGACACACGACGAGGGACAGGCGTTAGCCACAGATACGCAGTATTTT. It yields the protein CATSRGTHDEGQALATDTQYF.

The rearrangement uses TRBV7-2 and TRBJ2-2; the D call may be TRBD1 or TRBD2 (5 bases each). Germline V gene sequence: CDR1 SGHTA, CDR2 FQGNSA. V was pared by 3 bases and J by 6 bases, with 14 bases between. There are 15 residues in the CDR3. The CDR3 DNA sequence: TGTGCCAGCAGCTTTTACCGGCGAGGGGCCGGGGAGCTGTTTTTT. Translating gives CASSFYRRGAGELFF.

This clonotype was counted only a few times. The chain carries TRBV10-3 and TRBJ1-2; TRBD1 matches 9 bases. The CDR3 consists of 15 residues. J was trimmed by 8 bases and V by 4 bases; bases with no gene match: 11. Germline CDR1 is ENHRY and CDR2 is SYGVKD. The DNA of the CDR3 is TGTGCCATCAGTGCTAGGGGACAGGGCTTGGAAGGCTACACCTTC. Encoded protein: CAISARGQGLEGYTF.

This clonotype was counted a few times. The V gene is TRBV6-6, the J gene TRBJ2-3; weak D call: TRBD1 (7 bases). Per the germline V gene, CDR1 is MNHNY and CDR2 is SVGAGI (reference sequence). V dropped 0 bases and J dropped 5 bases, with 12 bases sitting between them. This CDR3 spans 15 amino acids. CDR3 nucleotide sequence: TGTGCCAGCAGTTACTCGACAGGGCGGGGAGATACGCAGTATTTT. Its protein product is CASSYSTGRGDTQYF.

This clonotype was seen a few times. The J gene is TRBJ1-2, the V gene TRBV12-3 or TRBV12-4, with 8 nucleotides matching TRBD1. Trimming took 6 bases from V and 4 from J; bases not matched to a gene: 13. This CDR3 comprises 16 residues. CDR3 in DNA: TGTGCCAGCAGCTTTGGTCCTCGACAGGGGCTCTATGGCTACACCTTC. It specifies CASSFGPRQGLYGYTF.

The chain uses TRBV7-2 and TRBJ2-7; D unresolved. CDR1 and CDR2 (germline): SGHTA, FQGNSA. The CDR3 loop spans 14 amino acids. The germline V and J ends were trimmed by 5 bases and 2 bases, with 13 bases remaining between them. DNA for the CDR3: TGTGCCAGCAGCGCCTCCTTTGGGGCCTACGAGCAGTACTTC. It is translated as CASSASFGAYEQYF.

This clonotype has just a few counts. The J gene is TRBJ2-1, the V gene TRBV7-9; 10 bases are a match to TRBD1. Germline loops: CDR1 SEHNR, CDR2 FQNEAQ (reference sequence). V lost 5 bases, J lost 7 bases, and 11 bases stayed unmatched. The CDR3 extends over 16 amino acids. CDR3 region: CASSDGTGAVLNEQFF. The CDR3 nucleotides are TGTGCCAGCAGCGACGGGACAGGGGCCGTGTTAAATGAGCAGTTCTTC.

The chain combines TRBV12-3 or TRBV12-4 with TRBJ1-2, with a possible D match to TRBD1 (5 bases). Trimming took 6 bases from V and 4 from J, leaving 18 bases between them. This CDR3 region has 15 residues. DNA of the CDR3: TGTGCCAGCAGGTTGGGGGACGGAGAGCTCTATGGCTACACCTTC. Translated: CASRLGDGELYGYTF.

This chain's CDR3 is CASSPAATDTQYF. CDR3 DNA sequence: TGTGCCAGCAGCCCGGCGGCCACAGATACGCAGTATTTT. The V gene is TRBV6-5, the J gene TRBJ2-3; D unclear. V lost 6 bases, J lost 2 bases, and 9 bases lay in between. CDR3 length: 13 amino acids. CDR1 is MNHEY and CDR2 is SVGAGI in the germline V gene.

This clonotype showed up just a few times. The V gene is TRBV14, the J gene TRBJ2-7; 9 bases agree with TRBD2. CDR3 length equals 16 residues. CDR1 is SGHDN, CDR2 FVKESK, per germline. V lost 3 bases to trimming and J lost 1 base; unmatched junction nucleotides: 7. The CDR3 is CASSHLAGPFSYEQYF. For the CDR3, the DNA is TGTGCCAGCAGCCACCTAGCGGGACCGTTTTCCTACGAGCAGTACTTC. The variable domain in full, with the rest retrieved from reference TRBV14 and TRBJ2-7, is EAGVTQFPSHSVIEKGQTVTLRCDPISGHDNLYWYRRVMGKEIKFLLHFVKESKQDESGMPNNRFLAERTGGTYSTLKVQPAELEDSGVYFCASSHLAGPFSYEQYFGPGTRLTVT.

This chain joins TRBV7-6 and TRBJ2-5; D is ambiguous. Trimming removed 3 bases at V and 1 base at J, with 12 bases between. The CDR3 has 15 residues. CDR1 and CDR2 from the germline V gene are SGHVS and FNYEAQ. For the CDR3, the DNA is TGTGCCAGCAGCTTTATCGGGCAGGCCCAAGAGACCCAGTACTTC. It translates to CASSFIGQAQETQYF.

In this sample, this clonotype turned up once. This chain links TRBV19 with TRBJ2-1; no definite D call. This CDR3 comprises 12 residues. The germline V and J ends were trimmed by 5 bases and 8 bases, with 10 bases remaining between them. Germline CDR1 and CDR2: LNHDA and SQIVND (reference sequence). The CDR3 region is CASSPEMDEQFF. The DNA of the CDR3 is TGTGCCAGTAGTCCCGAAATGGATGAGCAGTTCTTC.

V usage is TRBV19 and J usage is TRBJ2-7; 10 nucleotides match TRBD1. CDR1 LNHDA and CDR2 SQIVND come from the germline V gene (reference sequence). This CDR3 is built from 14 residues. J gave up 4 bases and V 10 bases, and 10 bases lay outside the gene matches. CDR3 DNA: TGTGCCACCGCCTTTAGACAGGGGGCTTACGAGCAGTACTTC. This translates into CATAFRQGAYEQYF.

The chain recombines TRBV28 with TRBJ1-1; TRBD1 is a possible D gene (6 bases). Germline V lookup: CDR1 MDHEN, CDR2 SYDVKM. Trimming shortened V by 7 bases and J by 1 base, and 19 bases separated the two germline ends. The CDR3 contains 16 residues. CDR3 coding DNA: TGTGCCAGCAACCTTAGGGGGACGTGGGAGAACACTGAAGCTTTCTTT. Translated, it gives CASNLRGTWENTEAFF.

This clonotype was recorded many times. The chain combines TRBV7-2 with TRBJ1-1; 10 nucleotides align to TRBD1. The germline V gene encodes CDR1 SGHTA and CDR2 FQGNSA. The ends lost 7 bases at V and 5 bases at J; junction bases unmatched: 7. The CDR3 has 14 residues. The CDR3 DNA reads TGTGCCAGCAAGGGGACAGGGGCGCCGACTGAAGCTTTCTTT. Amino acid sequence: CASKGTGAPTEAFF.

This sequence joins TRBV12-3 or TRBV12-4 and TRBJ2-2, with TRBD2 matching over 8 bases. The CDR3 extends over 15 amino acids. V was pared by 3 bases and J by 7 bases, with 7 bases of the junction left unmatched. The CDR3: CASSFSSGIGGELFF. Here the CDR3 DNA reads TGTGCCAGCAGTTTTAGTAGCGGGATTGGCGGGGAGCTGTTTTTT.

The chain carries TRBV20-1 and TRBJ2-1, with 7 bases lining up with TRBD2. The CDR3 runs 12 residues. Germline CDR1 DFQATT, CDR2 SNEGSKA (reference sequence). J was trimmed by 6 bases and V by 3 bases; bases with no gene match: 2. As DNA, the CDR3 is TGCAGTGCTAGGCGGGAGATCAATGAGCAGTTCTTC. Translated: CSARREINEQFF.

V usage is TRBV11-2 and J usage is TRBJ2-5; D is perhaps TRBD2 (7 bases). CDR1 is SGHAT and CDR2 is FQNNGV in the germline V gene. Trimming pared 7 bases from V and 5 bases from J, leaving 17 bases between. This CDR3 has 14 residues. CDR3 bases: TGTGCCAGCAAAAAAGGGGGAGGGTTGGAGACCCAGTACTTC. This sequence encodes CASKKGGGLETQYF.

The chain links TRBV2 to TRBJ2-3; D uncertain. V was trimmed by 7 bases and J by 0 bases, leaving 5 bases between them. The CDR3 is made up of 12 amino acids. The germline gives CDR1 SNHLY, CDR2 FYNNEI. The CDR3 protein is CASTRSTDTQYF. The CDR3 DNA reads as TGTGCCAGCACCCGCAGCACAGATACGCAGTATTTT.

The V call is TRBV7-2, the J call TRBJ2-7, with D tentatively TRBD2 (7 bases). The CDR3 has 15 amino acids. CDR1 is SGHTA and CDR2 is FQGNSA in the germline V gene. The V and J ends lost 1 base and 6 bases respectively, with 16 bases between them. DNA for the CDR3: TGTGCCAGCAGCTTAGTGAGGGGGGGGCCAAGCGAGCAGTACTTC. This translates into CASSLVRGGPSEQYF.

V and J are TRBV12-3 or TRBV12-4 and TRBJ1-2; weak D call: TRBD1 (6 bases). CDR3 size: 14 residues. Trimming cost V 3 bases and J 8 bases, with 16 bases left between them. The CDR3 here is CASSFRGGGGGYTF. CDR3 nucleotides: TGTGCCAGCAGTTTTCGAGGGGGAGGTGGAGGCTACACCTTC.